Presented here are 8 T cell receptor beta chains from one specimen sequenced in a study of identical twins. TCRdb reanalysed the 5' RACE reads using MiXCR and keeps one entry per CDR3 protein. The sample has 210,000 or so distinct CDR3 sequences, less than 8% seen once. This sample was shared with a second study, whose subject was yellow fever vaccine responses in identical twins.

Sequencing input: memory (CD45RO+) T cells sorted from blood. Source of these receptors: a woman between 18 and 29 years old in good health.

A remark on this clonotype: This may be a read error, as it is one base from a much larger clone. This rearrangement joins TRBV3-1 to TRBJ2-1; TRBD2 matches at 8 bases. The CDR3 has 15 amino acids. CDR1 is LGHDT and CDR2 is YNNKEL in the germline V gene (reference sequence). The CDR3 nucleotides read TGTGGCAGCAGCCTCCCGGGGGGGGGCTACAATGAGCAGTTCTTC. It is translated as CGSSLPGGGYNEQFF.

In this sample, this clonotype turned up a few times. The chain links TRBV19 to TRBJ2-7; D is perhaps TRBD2 (6 bases). This CDR3 contains 14 residues. Germline CDR1 reads LNHDA; CDR2 reads SQIVND (reference sequence). V dropped 4 bases and J dropped 4 bases, with 14 bases sitting between them. In DNA form, the CDR3 reads TGTGCCAGTAGTACCCTGGGTAGCGGATACGAGCAGTACTTC. Its protein product is CASSTLGSGYEQYF. The variable domain in full, with the rest retrieved from reference TRBV19 and TRBJ2-7, is DGGITQSPKYLFRKEGQNVTLSCEQNLNHDAMYWYRQDPGQGLRLIYYSQIVNDFQKGDIAEGYSVSREKKESFPLTVTSAQKNPTAFYLCASSTLGSGYEQYFGPGTRLTVT.

This clonotype was picked up a small number of times. The chain is built from TRBV7-2 and TRBJ2-7; the match to TRBD1 covers 7 bases. This CDR3 is 14 amino acids long. Trimming cost V 5 bases and J 7 bases; bases outside gene matches: 11. Germline CDR1 reads SGHTA; CDR2 reads FQGNSA. In DNA form, the CDR3 reads TGTGCCAGCAGCGTACGGGACAGTGGTGGGGAGCAGTACTTC. As protein: CASSVRDSGGEQYF.

The chain is built from TRBV6-1 and TRBJ1-5, with D perhaps matching TRBD1 (5 bases). V gave up 11 bases and J gave up 0 bases, with 14 bases separating them. Germline lookup yields CDR1 MNHNS and CDR2 SASEGT. The CDR3 covers 14 residues. The CDR3 here is CASREVYSNQPQHF. DNA of the CDR3: TGTGCCTCCAGGGAGGTTTATAGCAATCAGCCCCAGCATTTT.

This clonotype was counted at least ten times. The chain uses TRBV10-3 and TRBJ2-3; D is undetermined. Trimming pared 6 bases from V and 2 bases from J, leaving 9 bases between. The CDR3 loop spans 13 amino acids. The germline gives CDR1 ENHRY, CDR2 SYGVKD. The CDR3 reads CAIRSQDTDTQYF. As DNA, the CDR3 is TGTGCCATCAGATCACAAGACACAGATACGCAGTATTTT.

This clonotype has just a few counts. The genes are TRBV10-3 and TRBJ1-5, with D perhaps matching TRBD1 (5 bases). V dropped 4 bases and J dropped 3 bases, with 10 bases sitting between them. The CDR3 runs 14 residues. Germline values: CDR1 ENHRY, CDR2 SYGVKD. For the CDR3, the DNA is TGTGCCATCAGTGGAGGGACGGTCAATCAGCCCCAGCATTTT. Protein product: CAISGGTVNQPQHF.

This clonotype was seen more than once but under ten times. The chain links TRBV3-1 to TRBJ2-7; D is uncertain. Trimming took off 4 bases at V and 2 bases at J, with 12 bases between the two ends. The CDR3 has 14 amino acids. Germline assignment: CDR1 LGHDT and CDR2 YNNKEL (reference sequence). The CDR3 bases are TGTGCCAGCAGCCGTAGGGATTTTCCCTACGAGCAGTACTTC. This sequence encodes CASSRRDFPYEQYF.

Concerning this clonotype itself: With a much larger clone just one base away, this may be a read error. The rearrangement uses TRBV5-1 and TRBJ2-5; D could derive from TRBD1 or TRBD2 (5 bases each). The length of the CDR3 is 13 residues. CDR1 SGHRS and CDR2 YFSETQ come from the germline V gene. The CDR3 nucleotides are TGCGCCAGCAGCATCAGGGACCAAGAGTCCCAGTACTTC. It codes for CASSIRDQESQYF.